A single sample is the source of the 12 T cell receptor beta chains below, sequenced in a study of T-cell memory formation after mild COVID-19. Using its own MiXCR run on the 5' RACE reads, TCRdb lists one record per CDR3 protein. The sample consists of approximately 390,000 distinct CDR3 sequences, about a sixth of them appearing once. The material sequenced was PBMCs or a T cell subset sorted from them (not recorded which). These receptor sequences come from a man between 18 and 29 years old who had mild COVID-19 (a few samples of this study predate the infection). Cell type and time point are not known.

The rearrangement links TRBV20-1 to TRBJ2-7; D is ambiguous. CDR3 size: 14 residues. V was cut by 4 bases and J by 0 bases, with 13 bases left in between. CDR1 is DFQATT, CDR2 SNEGSKA, per germline (reference sequence). CDR3 residues: CSATPVLNSYEQYF. The CDR3 DNA reads as TGCAGTGCTACCCCCGTCCTAAACTCCTACGAGCAGTACTTC.

The chain uses TRBV29-1 and TRBJ2-1; no definite D call. The CDR3 consists of 10 residues. Trimming shortened V by 7 bases and J by 6 bases, and 7 bases separated the two germline ends. Looked up from germline, CDR1 is SQVTM and CDR2 is ANQGSEA. The CDR3 DNA sequence: TGCAGCGCCCGGGTCAATGAGCAGTTCTTC. This encodes CSARVNEQFF.

The J gene is TRBJ1-1, the V gene TRBV5-5; a weak D match, TRBD1 (5 bases). V lost 2 bases to trimming and J lost 3 bases, with 8 bases between them. CDR3 length equals 13 residues. Germline V lookup: CDR1 SGHKS, CDR2 YYEKEE (reference sequence). CDR3 in amino acids: CASSLMTDTEAFF. The CDR3 DNA follows: TGTGCCAGCAGCTTAATGACAGACACTGAAGCTTTCTTT. Supplemented by reference TRBV5-5 and TRBJ1-1, the full variable domain reads DAGVTQSPTHLIKTRGQQVTLRCSPISGHKSVSWYQQVLGQGPQFIFQYYEKEERGRGNFPDRFSARQFPNYSSELNVNALLLGDSALYLCASSLMTDTEAFFGQGTRLTVV.

CDR3 loop: CAIRSGGSYEQYV. The CDR3 coding sequence is TGTGCCATCAGGTCGGGGGGCTCCTACGAGCAGTACGTC. V usage is TRBV10-3 and J usage is TRBJ2-7; 7 positions match TRBD2. V was pared by 6 bases and J by 0 bases, with 2 bases of the junction left unmatched. Germline CDR1 and CDR2: ENHRY and SYGVKD. This CDR3 region has 13 residues.

There are a few counts of this clonotype. V is TRBV27 and J is TRBJ1-6; D ambiguous. CDR3 size: 14 residues. Trimming stripped 3 bases from V and 10 bases from J, with 13 bases between. Germline assignment: CDR1 MNHEY and CDR2 SMNVEV (reference sequence). This chain's CDR3 is CASSFRGVGSPLHF. The CDR3 bases are TGTGCCAGCAGTTTCCGTGGAGTCGGATCACCCCTCCACTTT.

The chain joins TRBV20-1 to TRBJ2-7, with D perhaps matching TRBD2 (6 bases). The CDR3 is made up of 14 amino acids. Germline CDR1 is DFQATT and CDR2 is SNEGSKA (reference sequence). The ends were cut back, 5 bases at V and 3 bases at J, with 17 bases in the middle. The CDR3 DNA follows: TGCAGTGCTGCCCTGAGTCGGGGGAGCTACGAGCAGTACTTC. Translated, it gives CSAALSRGSYEQYF.

The chain combines TRBV12-3 or TRBV12-4 with TRBJ1-1; possible D gene TRBD1, 6 bases. Trimming took off 5 bases at V and 3 bases at J, with 13 bases between the two ends. The CDR3 totals 14 residues. The CDR3 region is CASSPGQSYTEAFF. Written as DNA, the CDR3 is TGTGCCAGCAGTCCTGGACAGTCCTACACTGAAGCTTTCTTT.

The V call is TRBV27, the J call TRBJ2-3; D may correspond to TRBD1 or TRBD2 (5 bases each). The CDR3 runs 16 residues. From germline, CDR1 is MNHEY and CDR2 SMNVEV (reference sequence). Trimming removed 5 bases at V and 5 bases at J, with 20 bases between. This CDR3 reads CASSIQAGPGGDTQYF. CDR3 bases: TGTGCCAGCAGTATTCAAGCCGGGCCTGGGGGAGATACGCAGTATTTT.

This clonotype has only a few counts. The chain combines TRBV6-5 with TRBJ1-1; 8 bases match TRBD1. The CDR3 has 14 residues. Germline CDR1 MNHEY, CDR2 SVGAGI. V trimming: 3 bases; J trimming: 7 bases; junction bases outside the gene matches: 7. CDR3 nucleotides: TGTGCCAGCAGTTATGGGACAGGCCGAAATGAAGCTTTCTTT. Its protein is CASSYGTGRNEAFF.

This clonotype was seen more than once but under ten times. In DNA form, the CDR3 reads TGTGCCAGCAGTTTCGGCGGCGCGCTAGAGACCCAGTACTTC. Its protein is CASSFGGALETQYF. The chain uses TRBV12-3 or TRBV12-4 and TRBJ2-5; no reliable D call. The CDR3 consists of 14 residues. Trimming took 3 bases from V and 4 from J, leaving 12 bases between them.

This clonotype was recorded at least ten times. J is TRBJ2-3 and V is TRBV7-2; 9 nucleotides match TRBD2. Germline V lookup: CDR1 SGHTA, CDR2 FQGNSA. CDR3 length equals 14 residues. After removal of 4 bases from V and 8 bases from J, the junction contained 7 bases not matched to a gene. This CDR3 reads CASSSERGVRTQYF. DNA for the CDR3: TGTGCCAGCAGCTCTGAGCGGGGGGTCCGTACGCAGTATTTT. Together with reference TRBV7-2 and TRBJ2-3, the CDR3 gives the full variable domain: GAGVSQSPSNKVTEKGKDVELRCDPISGHTALYWYRQSLGQGLEFLIYFQGNSAPDKSGLPSDRFSAERTGGSVSTLTIQRTQQEDSAVYLCASSSERGVRTQYFGPGTRLTVL.

The chain combines TRBV4-2 with TRBJ2-5, with 7 nucleotides matching TRBD1. V shed 0 bases, J shed 2 bases, and the junction held 6 bases outside the gene matches. The CDR3 loop spans 16 amino acids. Per germline, CDR1 LGHNA and CDR2 YNFKEQ. Written as DNA, the CDR3 is TGTGCCAGCAGCCAAGATGTGGGCAGGGGGCAAGAGACCCAGTACTTC. This translates into CASSQDVGRGQETQYF.